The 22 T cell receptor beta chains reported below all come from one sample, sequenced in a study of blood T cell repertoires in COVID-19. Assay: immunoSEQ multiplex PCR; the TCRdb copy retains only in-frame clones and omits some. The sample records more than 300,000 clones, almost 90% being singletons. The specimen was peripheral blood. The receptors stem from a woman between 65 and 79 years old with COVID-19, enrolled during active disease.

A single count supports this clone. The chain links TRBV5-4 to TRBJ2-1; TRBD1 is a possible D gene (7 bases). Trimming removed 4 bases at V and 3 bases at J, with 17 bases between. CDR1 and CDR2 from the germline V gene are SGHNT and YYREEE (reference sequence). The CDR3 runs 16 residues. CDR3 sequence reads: CASSQGQWGLYNEQFF. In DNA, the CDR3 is TGTGCCAGCAGCCAGGGACAGTGGGGACTCTACAATGAGCAGTTCTTC.

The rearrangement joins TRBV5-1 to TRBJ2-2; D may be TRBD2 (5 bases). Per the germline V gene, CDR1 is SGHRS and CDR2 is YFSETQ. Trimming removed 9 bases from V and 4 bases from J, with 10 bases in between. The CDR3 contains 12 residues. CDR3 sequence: CAILAGTGELFF. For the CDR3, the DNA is TGCGCCATTCTAGCCGGCACCGGGGAGCTGTTTTTT.

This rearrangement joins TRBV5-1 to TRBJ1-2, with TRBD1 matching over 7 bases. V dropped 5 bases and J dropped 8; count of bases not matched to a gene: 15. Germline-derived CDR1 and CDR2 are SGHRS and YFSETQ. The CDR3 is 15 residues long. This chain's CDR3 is CASRPSGQIKWGYTF. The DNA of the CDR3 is TGCGCCAGCAGGCCTTCGGGACAGATAAAGTGGGGCTACACCTTC.

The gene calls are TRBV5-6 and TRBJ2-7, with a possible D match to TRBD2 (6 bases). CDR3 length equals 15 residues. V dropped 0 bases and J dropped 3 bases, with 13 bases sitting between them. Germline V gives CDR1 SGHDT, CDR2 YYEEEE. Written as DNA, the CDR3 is TGTGCCAGCAGCTTGGGGGCGGGGCCTGGCTACGAGCAGTACTTC. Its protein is CASSLGAGPGYEQYF.

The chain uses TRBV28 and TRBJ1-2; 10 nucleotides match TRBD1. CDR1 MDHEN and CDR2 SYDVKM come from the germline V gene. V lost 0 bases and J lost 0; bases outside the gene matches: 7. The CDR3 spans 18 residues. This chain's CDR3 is CASSLWDDRGLSNYGYTF. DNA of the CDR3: TGTGCCAGCAGTTTATGGGATGACAGGGGGCTCTCTAACTATGGCTACACCTTC.

As DNA, the CDR3 is TGTGCCAGTAGTGTTGGGGGCGCGGGCACTGAAGCTTTCTTT. The encoded protein is CASSVGGAGTEAFF. This chain uses TRBV19 with TRBJ1-1, with TRBD1 as a possible D gene (6 bases). V was pared by 5 bases and J by 4 bases, with 14 bases between. This CDR3 comprises 14 residues. CDR1 is LNHDA, CDR2 SQIVND, per germline (reference sequence).

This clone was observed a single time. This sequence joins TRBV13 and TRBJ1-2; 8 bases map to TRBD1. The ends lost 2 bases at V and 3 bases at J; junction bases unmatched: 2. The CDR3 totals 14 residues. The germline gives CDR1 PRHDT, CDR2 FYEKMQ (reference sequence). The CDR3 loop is CASSLQGADYGYTF. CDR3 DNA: TGTGCCAGCAGCTTACAGGGGGCGGACTATGGCTACACCTTC.

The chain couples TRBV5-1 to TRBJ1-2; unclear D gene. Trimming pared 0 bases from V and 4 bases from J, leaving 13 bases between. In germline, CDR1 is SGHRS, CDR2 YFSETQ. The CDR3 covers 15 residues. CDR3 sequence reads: CASSLDSSNSYGYTF. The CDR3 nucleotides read TGCGCCAGCAGCTTGGACTCGAGTAACAGCTATGGCTACACCTTC.

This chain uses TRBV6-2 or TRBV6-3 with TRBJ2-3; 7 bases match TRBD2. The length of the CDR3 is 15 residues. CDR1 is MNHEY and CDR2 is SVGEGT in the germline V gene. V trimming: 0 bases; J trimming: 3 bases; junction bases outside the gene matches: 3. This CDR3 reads CASSYSGRETDTQYF. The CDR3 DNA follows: TGTGCCAGCAGTTACTCGGGGAGGGAGACAGATACGCAGTATTTT.

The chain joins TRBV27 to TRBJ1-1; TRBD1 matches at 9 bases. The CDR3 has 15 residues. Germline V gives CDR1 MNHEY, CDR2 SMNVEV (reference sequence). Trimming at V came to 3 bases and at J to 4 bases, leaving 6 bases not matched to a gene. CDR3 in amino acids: CASSFYRDRATEAFF. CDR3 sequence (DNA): TGTGCCAGCAGTTTCTATCGGGACAGGGCCACTGAAGCTTTCTTT.

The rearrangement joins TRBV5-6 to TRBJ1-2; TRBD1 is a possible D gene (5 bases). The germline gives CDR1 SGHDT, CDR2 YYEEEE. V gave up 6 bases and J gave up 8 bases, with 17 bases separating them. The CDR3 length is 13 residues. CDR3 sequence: CASIRGLLGGYTF. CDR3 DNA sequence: TGTGCCAGCATTAGGGGATTACTCGGGGGCTACACCTTC.

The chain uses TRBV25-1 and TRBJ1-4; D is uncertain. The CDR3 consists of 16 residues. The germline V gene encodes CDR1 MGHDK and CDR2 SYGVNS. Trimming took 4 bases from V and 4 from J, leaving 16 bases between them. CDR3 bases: TGTGCCAGCAGTGCTCGCGGGAGTGCAGGTAATGAAAAACTGTTTTTT. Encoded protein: CASSARGSAGNEKLFF.

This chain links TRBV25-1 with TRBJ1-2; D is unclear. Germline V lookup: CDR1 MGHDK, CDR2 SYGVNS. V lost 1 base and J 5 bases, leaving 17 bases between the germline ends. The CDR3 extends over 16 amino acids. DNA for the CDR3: TGTGCCAGCAGTGAATCGGTGCTTGGCACCGGGTATGGCTACACCTTC. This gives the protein CASSESVLGTGYGYTF.

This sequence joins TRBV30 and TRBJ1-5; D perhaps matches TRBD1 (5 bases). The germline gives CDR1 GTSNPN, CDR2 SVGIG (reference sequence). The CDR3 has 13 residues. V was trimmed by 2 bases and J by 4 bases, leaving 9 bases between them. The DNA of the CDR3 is TGTGCCTGGAGTACACAGGCTAATCAGCCCCAGCATTTT. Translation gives CAWSTQANQPQHF.

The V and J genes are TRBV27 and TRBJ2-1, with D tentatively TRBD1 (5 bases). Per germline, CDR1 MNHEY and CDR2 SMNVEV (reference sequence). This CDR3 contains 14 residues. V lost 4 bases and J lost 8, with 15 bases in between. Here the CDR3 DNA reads TGTGCCAGCAGTTCAGACAGCCCGGACGATGAGCAGTTCTTC. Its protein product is CASSSDSPDDEQFF.

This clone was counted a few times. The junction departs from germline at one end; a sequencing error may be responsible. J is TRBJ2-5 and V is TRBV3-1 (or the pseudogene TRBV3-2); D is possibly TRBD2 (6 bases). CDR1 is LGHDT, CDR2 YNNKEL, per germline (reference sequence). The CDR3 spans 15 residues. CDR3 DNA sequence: TGTGCCAGCAGTCAAGAGGATGCGGGGAGAAAGACCCAGTACTTC. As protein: CASSQEDAGRKTQYF.

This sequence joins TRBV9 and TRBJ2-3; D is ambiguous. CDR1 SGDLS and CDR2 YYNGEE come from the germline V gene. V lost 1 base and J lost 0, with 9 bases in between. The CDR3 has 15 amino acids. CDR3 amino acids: CASSVSPFSTDTQYF. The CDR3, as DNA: TGTGCCAGCAGCGTATCCCCCTTTAGCACAGATACGCAGTATTTT.

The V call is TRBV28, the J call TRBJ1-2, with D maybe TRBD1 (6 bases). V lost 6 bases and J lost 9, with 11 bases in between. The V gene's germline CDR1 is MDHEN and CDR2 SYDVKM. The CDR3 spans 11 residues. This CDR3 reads CASSNTGRYTF. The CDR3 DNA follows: TGTGCCAGCAGCAATACAGGGCGCTACACCTTC.

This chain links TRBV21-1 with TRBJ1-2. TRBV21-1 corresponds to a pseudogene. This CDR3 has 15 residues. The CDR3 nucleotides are TGTGCCAGCAGCAAGGGACTAAAGAATAACTATGGCTACACCTTC. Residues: CASSKGLKNNYGYTF.

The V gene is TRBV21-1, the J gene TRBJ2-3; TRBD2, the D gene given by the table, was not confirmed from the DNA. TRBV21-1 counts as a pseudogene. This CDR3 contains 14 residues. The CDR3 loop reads CASTKAGGHDTQYF. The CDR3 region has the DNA TGTGCCAGCACAAAAGCGGGGGGGCATGATACGCAGTATTTT.

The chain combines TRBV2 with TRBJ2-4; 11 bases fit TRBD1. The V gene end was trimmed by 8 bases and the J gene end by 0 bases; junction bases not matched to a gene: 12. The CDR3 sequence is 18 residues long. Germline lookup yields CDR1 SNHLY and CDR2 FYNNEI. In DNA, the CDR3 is TGTGCCAGCGGCCGGGACAGGGGGTCTGGTGTAGCCAAAAACATTCAGTACTTC. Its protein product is CASGRDRGSGVAKNIQYF.

This chain's CDR3 is CASSVGDTARALHF. The CDR3 DNA sequence: TGTGCCAGCAGCGTAGGGGACACCGCTCGGGCCCTCCACTTT. The chain carries TRBV9 and TRBJ1-6, with D tentatively TRBD1 (6 bases). The V end was cut by 0 bases, the J end by 14 bases, with 15 bases between. The CDR3 has 14 residues. Germline lookup yields CDR1 SGDLS and CDR2 YYNGEE.